Each of the 32 T cell receptor beta chains below was sequenced from the same sample in a study of blood T cell repertoires in COVID-19. The method was immunoSEQ multiplex PCR; TCRdb's version includes in-frame clones alone and lacks a portion of them. The profile shows 250,000 to 300,000 clones, nearly 90% of them singletons. Material for sequencing was PBMCs or T cells enriched from blood (not recorded which). All receptors come from a woman in her 30s who had recovered from COVID-19.

This clone was seen only a few times. The chain joins TRBV30 to TRBJ1-2; 7 bases agree with TRBD1. V lost 3 bases and J lost 3; bases outside the gene matches: 7. The CDR3 runs to 14 residues. Germline assignment: CDR1 GTSNPN and CDR2 SVGIG (reference sequence). The CDR3 region has the DNA TGTGCCTGGAGGAGTTTGGACAGGTACTATGGCTACACCTTC. This gives the protein CAWRSLDRYYGYTF. Full variable domain (missing parts from reference TRBV30 and TRBJ1-2): SQTIHQWPATLVQPVGSPLSLECTVEGTSNPNLYWYRQAAGRGLQLLFYSVGIGQISSEVPQNLSASRPQDRQFILSSKKLLLSDSGFYLCAWRSLDRYYGYTFGSGTRLTVV.

The chain combines TRBV6-4 with TRBJ2-3; a weak D match, TRBD1 (6 bases). The CDR3 is 16 amino acids. The germline V and J ends were trimmed by 0 bases and 0 bases, with 10 bases remaining between them. Looked up from germline, CDR1 is MRHNA and CDR2 is SNTAGT. The DNA of the CDR3 is TGTGCCAGCAGTGACTCGAGTAGGGGGAGCACAGATACGCAGTATTTT. It translates to CASSDSSRGSTDTQYF.

J is TRBJ2-1 and V is TRBV11-2; no clear D gene. The CDR3 has 14 residues. V shed 7 bases and J shed 4 bases, with 14 bases lying between them. Germline CDR1 and CDR2: SGHAT and FQNNGV. CDR3 amino acids: CASTPGVLYNEQFF. The DNA of the CDR3 is TGTGCCAGCACCCCCGGAGTCCTTTACAATGAGCAGTTCTTC.

The V call is TRBV7-2, the J call TRBJ2-7, with D possibly matching TRBD2 (5 bases). The V gene lost 3 bases and the J gene lost 6 bases, with 15 bases spanning the gap. The CDR3 loop spans 14 amino acids. Germline V lookup: CDR1 SGHTA, CDR2 FQGNSA. The CDR3 is CASSFVFGVGEQYF. The CDR3 nucleotides read TGTGCCAGCAGCTTCGTATTCGGGGTAGGCGAGCAGTACTTC.

The chain recombines TRBV19 with TRBJ1-1, with 7 bases aligning to TRBD1. CDR1 is LNHDA, CDR2 SQIVND, per germline (reference sequence). Unmatched junction bases numbered 9, after V lost 6 bases and J lost 5 bases. The CDR3 consists of 14 residues. CDR3 nucleotide sequence: TGTGCCAGTAGCGACAGGGCTTTTGCAACTGAAGCTTTCTTT. It encodes CASSDRAFATEAFF.

In DNA, the CDR3 is TGTGCCGGACGTACAGGGCCGAACACTGAAGCTTTCTTT. This translates into CAGRTGPNTEAFF. J is TRBJ1-1 and V is TRBV30; a weak D match, TRBD1 (6 bases). Trimming took 8 bases from V and 1 from J, leaving 14 bases between them. In germline, CDR1 is GTSNPN, CDR2 SVGIG (reference sequence). The CDR3 loop spans 13 amino acids.

The chain combines TRBV28 with TRBJ2-7, with a weak D call TRBD1 (5 bases). This CDR3 is 15 amino acids long. The V end was cut by 6 bases, the J end by 2 bases, with 17 bases between. Germline V CDR1 and CDR2: MDHEN, SYDVKM. CDR3 coding DNA: TGTGCCAGCAGAGGGTCCTCGGGCAGGGCCTACGAGCAGTACTTC. It codes for CASRGSSGRAYEQYF.

V gene TRBV7-3 combines with J gene TRBJ2-6; tentatively, D is TRBD1 (6 bases). The CDR3 has 15 amino acids. V lost 5 bases to trimming and J lost 4 bases, with 12 bases between them. Germline assignment: CDR1 SGHTA and CDR2 FQGTGA. CDR3 sequence: CASSPRTAGANVLTF. DNA for the CDR3: TGTGCCAGCAGCCCCCGGACAGCCGGGGCCAACGTCCTGACTTTC.

As concerns this clone: Likely a read error: the CDR3 ends without its conserved phenylalanine or tryptophan. It is unclear where the CDR3 begins or ends on the DNA, so no DNA is shown, and the CDR3 is as TCRdb lists it. This sequence joins TRBV5-6 and TRBJ2-7; the table calls TRBD2, which could not be checked here. Germline V gives CDR1 SGHDT, CDR2 YYEEEE. Ends included, the CDR3 has 11 residues. CDR3 in amino acids: CASSLGGTETL.

The chain links TRBV27 to TRBJ1-1; a weak D match, TRBD1 (6 bases). The V end lost 7 bases, the J end lost 2 bases, and 14 bases lay between the germline ends. This CDR3 region has 14 residues. Germline V lookup: CDR1 MNHEY, CDR2 SMNVEV (reference sequence). Written as DNA, the CDR3 is TGTGCCAGCAACAAAGGGGGATACAACACTGAAGCTTTCTTT. It is translated as CASNKGGYNTEAFF.

The chain has TRBV28 and TRBJ1-1; 7 positions match TRBD1. The germline CDR1 and CDR2 sequences are MDHEN and SYDVKM. V shed 6 bases, J shed 4 bases, and the junction held 8 bases outside the gene matches. This CDR3 comprises 14 residues. The CDR3 region is CASSLTGRVTEAFF. The CDR3 DNA sequence: TGTGCCAGCAGCTTGACAGGGAGAGTCACTGAAGCTTTCTTT.

A few counts support this clone. The rearrangement uses TRBV6-5 and TRBJ1-2; D possibly corresponds to TRBD1 (5 bases). The CDR3 extends over 14 amino acids. Germline V gene data show CDR1 as MNHEY and CDR2 as SVGAGI. The V end lost 3 bases, the J end lost 0 bases, and 8 bases lay between the germline ends. The CDR3 protein is CASSYRGTNYGYTF. The CDR3 region has the DNA TGTGCCAGCAGTTATAGGGGCACTAACTATGGCTACACCTTC.

The chain employs TRBV2 and TRBJ2-1; D uncertain. The germline CDR1 and CDR2 sequences are SNHLY and FYNNEI. The CDR3 sequence is 14 residues long. V lost 5 bases to trimming and J lost 4 bases, with 12 bases between them. The CDR3 DNA reads as TGTGCCAGCAGTATCGAGAGTCGGTACAATGAGCAGTTCTTC. Protein product: CASSIESRYNEQFF.

This chain's CDR3 is CASSPSSGESYNEQFF. In DNA, the CDR3 is TGTGCCAGCAGCCCCTCTTCGGGGGAGTCCTACAATGAGCAGTTCTTC. The V call is TRBV27, the J call TRBJ2-1, with D maybe TRBD2 (6 bases). CDR3 length: 16 residues. V lost 6 bases and J lost 1, with 16 bases in between. The germline V gene encodes CDR1 MNHEY and CDR2 SMNVEV (reference sequence).

This clone was recorded only once. V gene TRBV12-3 or TRBV12-4 combines with J gene TRBJ2-1; possibly TRBD2 for D (5 bases). The V end was cut by 6 bases, the J end by 10 bases, with 13 bases between. The CDR3 has 12 amino acids. The CDR3: CASSRPSSEQFF. The DNA for the CDR3 is TGTGCCAGCAGCCGACCTAGCAGCGAGCAGTTCTTC.

CDR3 coding DNA: TGTGCCAGCAGCTACTCGGGGGACAGAGCTAACTATGGCTACACCTTC. Its translation is CASSYSGDRANYGYTF. The J gene is TRBJ1-2, the V gene TRBV7-9, with TRBD1 matching 7 bases. Trimming at V came to 4 bases and at J to 0 bases, leaving 8 bases not matched to a gene. Germline loops: CDR1 SEHNR, CDR2 FQNEAQ (reference sequence). CDR3 length: 16 amino acids.

The rearrangement joins TRBV28 to TRBJ2-7; 10 bases map to TRBD1. This CDR3 region has 18 residues. Germline-derived CDR1 and CDR2 are MDHEN and SYDVKM. V lost 3 bases and J lost 5; bases outside the gene matches: 16. The CDR3 protein is CASSLGFPGTGDGNEQYF. The CDR3 DNA reads TGTGCCAGCAGTTTGGGATTTCCCGGGACAGGGGACGGCAACGAGCAGTACTTC.

V is TRBV3-1 (or the pseudogene TRBV3-2) and J is TRBJ2-1; the match to TRBD2 covers 10 bases. This CDR3 region has 15 residues. Trimming at V came to 6 bases and at J to 5 bases, leaving 7 bases not matched to a gene. Germline-derived CDR1 and CDR2 are LGHDT and YNNKEL (reference sequence). DNA for the CDR3: TGTGCCAGCAGTACCGGGACTAGCGCGAACAATGAGCAGTTCTTC. This encodes CASSTGTSANNEQFF.

The chain links TRBV5-1 to TRBJ1-6; D is ambiguous. In germline, CDR1 is SGHRS, CDR2 YFSETQ. CDR3 length equals 17 residues. Deletions cut 0 bases from V and 4 bases from J, with 14 bases between. As DNA, the CDR3 is TGCGCCAGCAGCTTGGCCCTGGGAGAAAGGTATAATTCACCCCTCCACTTT. This translates into CASSLALGERYNSPLHF.

This sequence joins TRBV6-4 and TRBJ2-1; D gene uncertain. The CDR3 is made up of 13 amino acids. From germline, CDR1 is MRHNA and CDR2 SNTAGT. The V gene lost 6 bases and the J gene lost 15 bases, with 21 bases spanning the gap. The CDR3 sequence is CASRPLRISRRFF. The DNA for the CDR3 is TGTGCCAGCAGACCTTTAAGGATCTCGCGGAGGTTCTTC.

The chain couples TRBV28 to TRBJ2-7, with 12 bases matching TRBD2. CDR1 and CDR2 (germline): MDHEN, SYDVKM. V shed 3 bases, J shed 0 bases, and the junction held 12 bases outside the gene matches. The length of the CDR3 is 19 residues. CDR3 region: CASSFELSLAGGSSYEQYF. CDR3 DNA sequence: TGTGCCAGCAGTTTCGAATTAAGTCTAGCGGGAGGGAGCTCCTACGAGCAGTACTTC.

J is TRBJ1-1 and V is TRBV27, with D possibly matching TRBD1 (5 bases). The CDR3 is 14 amino acids. V lost 3 bases to trimming and J lost 8 bases, with 16 bases between them. Germline loops: CDR1 MNHEY, CDR2 SMNVEV (reference sequence). The CDR3 is CASSLGGSYLEAFF. The CDR3 DNA reads as TGTGCCAGCAGTTTGGGGGGTTCATATCTCGAAGCTTTCTTT.

J is TRBJ1-6 and V is TRBV7-9; 7 bases map to TRBD1. CDR3 length: 15 residues. CDR1 is SEHNR, CDR2 FQNEAQ, per germline (reference sequence). The junction had 5 bases not matched to a gene; V was cut back by 2 bases and J by 7 bases. CDR3 in amino acids: CASSLLQQGNSPLHF. The CDR3 bases are TGTGCCAGCAGCTTACTACAACAGGGGAATTCACCCCTCCACTTT.

J is TRBJ1-6 and V is TRBV4-1, with D perhaps TRBD1 (6 bases). CDR1 is MGHRA, CDR2 YSYEKL, per germline. V was pared by 1 base and J by 7 bases, with 14 bases between. The CDR3 loop spans 16 amino acids. The CDR3: CASSQVAWTANSPLHF. The CDR3 DNA reads as TGCGCCAGCAGCCAAGTAGCCTGGACAGCGAATTCACCCCTCCACTTT.

The chain uses TRBV3-1 (or the pseudogene TRBV3-2) and TRBJ2-3, with 8 bases lining up with TRBD1. V lost 0 bases, J lost 2 bases, and 7 bases stayed unmatched. Germline CDR1 reads LGHDT; CDR2 reads YNNKEL (reference sequence). The CDR3 is 17 amino acids. Written as DNA, the CDR3 is TGTGCCAGCAGCCAAGAATCCGGGACAGGTGTCACAGATACGCAGTATTTT. This codes for CASSQESGTGVTDTQYF.

This clone turned up a few times. The gene calls are TRBV5-6 and TRBJ2-6; no firm D call. Trimming stripped 0 bases from V and 0 bases from J, with 4 bases between. CDR3 length: 15 amino acids. CDR1 is SGHDT, CDR2 YYEEEE, per germline. CDR3: CASSLGSSGANVLTF. Here the CDR3 DNA reads TGTGCCAGCAGCTTGGGGAGCTCTGGGGCCAACGTCCTGACTTTC.

This rearrangement joins TRBV7-9 to TRBJ2-7, with 7 bases fitting TRBD1. Germline CDR1 SEHNR, CDR2 FQNEAQ (reference sequence). This CDR3 spans 15 amino acids. V lost 5 bases to trimming and J lost 2 bases; unmatched junction nucleotides: 9. This CDR3 reads CASSPRQGSTYEQYF. The CDR3 DNA reads TGTGCCAGCAGCCCACGACAGGGCTCTACCTACGAGCAGTACTTC. The full variable domain, in which reference TRBV7-9 and TRBJ2-7 provide the parts outside the CDR3, is DTGVSQNPRHKITKRGQNVTFRCDPISEHNRLYWYRQTLGQGPEFLTYFQNEAQLEKSRLLSDRFSAERPKGSFSTLEIQRTEQGDSAMYLCASSPRQGSTYEQYFGPGTRLTVT.

The rearrangement joins TRBV14 to TRBJ2-5, with 7 bases aligning to TRBD1. With V trimmed by 5 bases and J by 6 bases, 9 bases remained unmatched. This CDR3 spans 14 amino acids. CDR1 is SGHDN and CDR2 is FVKESK in the germline V gene. For the CDR3, the DNA is TGTGCCAGCAGCGGCCGACAGGGTGATAAGACCCAGTACTTC. This translates into CASSGRQGDKTQYF.

The genes are TRBV18 and TRBJ2-5, with TRBD1 as a possible D gene (5 bases). Trimming pared 2 bases from V and 1 base from J, leaving 5 bases between. The CDR3 covers 13 residues. Germline CDR1 and CDR2: KGHSH and LQKENI. This CDR3 reads CASSPDSQETQYF. As DNA, the CDR3 is TGTGCCAGCTCACCAGACAGCCAAGAGACCCAGTACTTC.

For this clone: One junction end disagrees with the germline gene, perhaps due to a read error. The chain uses TRBV12-5 and TRBJ2-6, with TRBD1 identical over 7 bases. The CDR3 is 12 residues long. Per germline, CDR1 LGHNT and CDR2 FRNRAP. This CDR3 is CASGPAHRGIIF. CDR3 bases: TGTGCTAGTGGTCCTGCCCACAGGGGAATAATTTTC.

The gene calls are TRBV4-1 and TRBJ1-2; D is unclear. V was pared by 4 bases and J by 7 bases, with 16 bases between. The length of the CDR3 is 14 residues. Germline V gene lookup returns CDR1 MGHRA and CDR2 YSYEKL. The CDR3 nucleotides are TGCGCCAGCAGCCCCCCGGGCGGGTCGGGTGGCTACACCTTC. Translating gives CASSPPGGSGGYTF.

DNA for the CDR3: TGTGCCAGCAGCCTTGGGACTAGCGGGGGGGGCTACGAGCAGTACTTC. Protein: CASSLGTSGGGYEQYF. V is TRBV7-2 and J is TRBJ2-7; 16 positions agree with TRBD2. The V segment lost 5 bases and the J segment 3 bases; nucleotides outside the gene matches: 4. Per the germline V gene, CDR1 is SGHTA and CDR2 is FQGNSA. The CDR3 covers 16 residues.